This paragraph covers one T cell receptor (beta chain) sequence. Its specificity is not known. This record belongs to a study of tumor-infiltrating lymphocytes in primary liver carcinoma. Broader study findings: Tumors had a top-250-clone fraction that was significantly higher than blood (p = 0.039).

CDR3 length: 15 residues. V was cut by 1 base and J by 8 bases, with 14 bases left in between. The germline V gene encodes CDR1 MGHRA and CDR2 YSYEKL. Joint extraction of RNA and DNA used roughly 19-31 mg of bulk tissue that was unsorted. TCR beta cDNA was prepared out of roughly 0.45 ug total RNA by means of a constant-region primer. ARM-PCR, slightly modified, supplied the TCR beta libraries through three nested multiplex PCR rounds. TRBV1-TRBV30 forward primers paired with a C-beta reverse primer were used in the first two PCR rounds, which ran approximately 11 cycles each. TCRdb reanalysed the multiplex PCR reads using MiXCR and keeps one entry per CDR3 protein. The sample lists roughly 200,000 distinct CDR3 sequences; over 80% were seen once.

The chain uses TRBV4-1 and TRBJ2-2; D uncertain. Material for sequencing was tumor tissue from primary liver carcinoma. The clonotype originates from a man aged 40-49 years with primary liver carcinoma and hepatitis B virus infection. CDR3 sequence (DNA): TGCGCCAGCAGCCAAGGCCTAAGCAGTGTGGGGGAGCTGTTTTTT. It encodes CASSQGLSSVGELFF.